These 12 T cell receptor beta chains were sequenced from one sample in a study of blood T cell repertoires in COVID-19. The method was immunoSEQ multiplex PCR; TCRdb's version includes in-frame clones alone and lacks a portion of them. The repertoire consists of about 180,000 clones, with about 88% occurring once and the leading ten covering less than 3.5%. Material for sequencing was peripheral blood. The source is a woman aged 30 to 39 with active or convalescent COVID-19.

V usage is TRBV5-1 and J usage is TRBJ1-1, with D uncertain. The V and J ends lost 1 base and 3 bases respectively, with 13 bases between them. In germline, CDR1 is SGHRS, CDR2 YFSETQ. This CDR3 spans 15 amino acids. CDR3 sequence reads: CASSLPHPGHTEAFF. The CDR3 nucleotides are TGCGCCAGCAGCTTGCCACACCCGGGTCACACTGAAGCTTTCTTT.

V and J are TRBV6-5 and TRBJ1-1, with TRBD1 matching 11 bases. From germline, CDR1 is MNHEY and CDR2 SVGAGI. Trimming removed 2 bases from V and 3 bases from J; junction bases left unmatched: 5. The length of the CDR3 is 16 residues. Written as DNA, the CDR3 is TGTGCCAGCAGTTACGCGGGACAGGGGGATGACACTGAAGCTTTCTTT. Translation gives CASSYAGQGDDTEAFF.

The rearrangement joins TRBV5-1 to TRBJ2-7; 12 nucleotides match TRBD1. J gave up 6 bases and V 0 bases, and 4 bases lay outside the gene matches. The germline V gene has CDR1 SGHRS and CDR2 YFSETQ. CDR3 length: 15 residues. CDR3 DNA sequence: TGCGCCAGCAGCTTGGCAGCGGGACAGGGGGCCGAGCAGTACTTC. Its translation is CASSLAAGQGAEQYF.

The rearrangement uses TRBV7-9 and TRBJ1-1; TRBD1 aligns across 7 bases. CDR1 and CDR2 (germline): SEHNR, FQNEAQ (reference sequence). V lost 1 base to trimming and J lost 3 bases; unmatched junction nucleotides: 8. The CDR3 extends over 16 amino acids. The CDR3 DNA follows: TGTGCCAGCAGCTTAGGACTAGGGACAGAACACACTGAAGCTTTCTTT. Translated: CASSLGLGTEHTEAFF.

The CDR3 here is CASSPGGNNNSPLHF. CDR3 coding DNA: TGCGCCAGCAGCCCTGGTGGCAATAATAATTCACCCCTCCACTTT. The V gene is TRBV5-1, the J gene TRBJ1-6, with D unclear. The germline gives CDR1 SGHRS, CDR2 YFSETQ. The CDR3 runs 15 residues. V was shortened by 4 bases and J by 5 bases, with 13 bases between the two germline ends.

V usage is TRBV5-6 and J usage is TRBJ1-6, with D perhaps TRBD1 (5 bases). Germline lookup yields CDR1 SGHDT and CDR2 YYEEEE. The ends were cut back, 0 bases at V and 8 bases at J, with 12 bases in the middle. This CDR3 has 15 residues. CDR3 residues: CASSLAGQWDSPLHF. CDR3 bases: TGTGCCAGCAGCTTGGCAGGGCAATGGGATTCACCCCTCCACTTT.

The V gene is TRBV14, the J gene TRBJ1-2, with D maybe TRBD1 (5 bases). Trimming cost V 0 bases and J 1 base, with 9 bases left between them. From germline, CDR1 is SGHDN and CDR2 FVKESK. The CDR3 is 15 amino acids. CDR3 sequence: CASSQDAGVNYGYTF. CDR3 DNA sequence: TGTGCCAGCAGCCAAGATGCGGGGGTTAACTATGGCTACACCTTC.

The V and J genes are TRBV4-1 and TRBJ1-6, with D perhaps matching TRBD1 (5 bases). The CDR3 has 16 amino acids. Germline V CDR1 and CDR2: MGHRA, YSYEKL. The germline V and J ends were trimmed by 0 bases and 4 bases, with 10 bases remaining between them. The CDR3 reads CASSQEEGKYNSPLHF. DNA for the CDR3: TGCGCCAGCAGCCAAGAGGAGGGGAAATATAATTCACCCCTCCACTTT.

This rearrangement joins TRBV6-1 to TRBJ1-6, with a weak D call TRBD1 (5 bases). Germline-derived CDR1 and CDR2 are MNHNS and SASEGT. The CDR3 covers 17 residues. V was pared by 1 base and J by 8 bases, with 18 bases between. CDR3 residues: CASSEVGRALSDSPLHF. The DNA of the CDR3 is TGTGCCAGCAGTGAAGTAGGCAGGGCCTTGTCGGATTCACCCCTCCACTTT.

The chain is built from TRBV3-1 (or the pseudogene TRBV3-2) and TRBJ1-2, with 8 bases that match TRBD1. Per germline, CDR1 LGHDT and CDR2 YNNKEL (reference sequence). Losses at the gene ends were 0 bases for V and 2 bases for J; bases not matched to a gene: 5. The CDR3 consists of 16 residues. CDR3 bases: TGTGCCAGCAGCCAAGAGGGGGACAGGTCCAACTATGGCTACACCTTC. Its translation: CASSQEGDRSNYGYTF.

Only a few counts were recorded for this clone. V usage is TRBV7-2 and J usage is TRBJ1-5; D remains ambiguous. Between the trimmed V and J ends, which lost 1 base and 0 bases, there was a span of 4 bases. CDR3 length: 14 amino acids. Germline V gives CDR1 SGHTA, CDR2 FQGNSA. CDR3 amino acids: CASSLDNSNQPQHF. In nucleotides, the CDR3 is TGTGCCAGCAGCTTAGACAATAGCAATCAGCCCCAGCATTTT.

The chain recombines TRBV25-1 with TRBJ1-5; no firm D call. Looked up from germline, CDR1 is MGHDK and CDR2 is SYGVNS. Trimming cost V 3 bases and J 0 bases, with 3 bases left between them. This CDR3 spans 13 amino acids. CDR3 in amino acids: CASSDYSNQPQHF. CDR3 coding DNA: TGTGCCAGCAGTGATTATAGCAATCAGCCCCAGCATTTT.